This entry lists 15 T cell receptor beta chains sequenced from one sample in a study of shared clonotypes between healthy human individuals. Using immunoSEQ multiplex PCR, the repertoire was profiled, and TCRdb retains in-frame clones only, with some absent. This sample carries under 700,000 clones, roughly 96% of them seen once, and the ten largest clones take about 0.11%. Terminally differentiated effector memory CD45RA+ cells were left out of the naive CD8 fraction, which was CD45RO-negative and positively selected for CCR7. Sequenced: naive CD8+ T cells sorted from blood. These TCRs come from a woman aged 25-40 years in good health.

This clone was counted only a few times. The chain uses TRBV5-6 and TRBJ2-7; TRBD2 is a possible D gene (6 bases). The ends were cut back, 2 bases at V and 5 bases at J, with 11 bases in the middle. This CDR3 has 13 residues. The germline CDR1 and CDR2 sequences are SGHDT and YYEEEE. Here the CDR3 reads CASSLPTRHEQYF. CDR3 nucleotides: TGTGCCAGCAGCTTACCGACTAGGCACGAGCAGTACTTC.

This chain joins TRBV5-4 and TRBJ2-6, with 10 positions matching TRBD2. The CDR3 totals 18 residues. Losses at the gene ends were 4 bases for V and 0 bases for J; bases not matched to a gene: 7. Per germline, CDR1 SGHNT and CDR2 YYREEE (reference sequence). The CDR3 DNA reads as TGTGCCAGCAGCGTCGGGACTAGCGTCCACTCTGGGGCCAACGTCCTGACTTTC. It encodes CASSVGTSVHSGANVLTF.

For the CDR3, the DNA is TGTGCCAGCAGCTTAGTCGGGGGGCGAACTGAAGCTTTCTTT. Translating it yields CASSLVGGRTEAFF. J is TRBJ1-1 and V is TRBV7-9; tentative D call: TRBD1 (6 bases). The germline V and J ends were trimmed by 1 base and 5 bases, with 11 bases remaining between them. There are 14 residues in the CDR3. The germline V gene has CDR1 SEHNR and CDR2 FQNEAQ (reference sequence).

This rearrangement joins TRBV29-1 to TRBJ2-7; TRBD1 is a possible D gene (6 bases). Trimming cost V 6 bases and J 0 bases, with 9 bases left between them. CDR3 length equals 12 residues. Germline loops: CDR1 SQVTM, CDR2 ANQGSEA. Here the CDR3 reads CSVATGSYEQYF. CDR3 nucleotide sequence: TGCAGCGTCGCGACAGGCTCCTACGAGCAGTACTTC.

This clone appeared a single time. The V and J genes are TRBV9 and TRBJ1-5, with TRBD1 identical over 8 bases. The J segment lost 6 bases and the V segment lost 4 bases, leaving 6 bases of the junction unmatched. The CDR3 runs to 14 residues. Germline V CDR1 and CDR2: SGDLS, YYNGEE. The CDR3 protein is CASSQGQGSQPQHF. As DNA, the CDR3 is TGTGCCAGCAGCCAAGGACAGGGTAGTCAGCCCCAGCATTTT.

V is TRBV10-3 and J is TRBJ2-7, with D unclear. V was pared by 3 bases and J by 1 base, with 10 bases between. The CDR3 loop spans 14 amino acids. Germline V gene data show CDR1 as ENHRY and CDR2 as SYGVKD. The CDR3 coding sequence is TGTGCCATCAGTGACGAGAAGGGATCCTACGAGCAGTACTTC. It specifies CAISDEKGSYEQYF.

As regards this clone: Other DNA sequences in this specimen translate into the identical CDR3. The chain couples TRBV27 to TRBJ1-5, with D hard to call. Trimming took 3 bases from V and 4 from J, leaving 4 bases between them. The length of the CDR3 is 12 residues. Germline lookup yields CDR1 MNHEY and CDR2 SMNVEV (reference sequence). CDR3 residues: CASSFANQPQHF. The CDR3 bases are TGTGCCAGCAGTTTCGCAAATCAGCCCCAGCATTTT.

The chain couples TRBV29-1 to TRBJ2-7; 9 nucleotides agree with TRBD1. The CDR3 spans 12 residues. V was pared by 6 bases and J by 4 bases, with 4 bases of the junction left unmatched. Germline-derived CDR1 and CDR2 are SQVTM and ANQGSEA. CDR3: CSVRQGVYEQYF. DNA of the CDR3: TGCAGCGTCCGACAGGGGGTTTACGAGCAGTACTTC.

The chain couples TRBV5-4 to TRBJ2-7, with 12 bases fitting TRBD2. Germline CDR1 SGHNT, CDR2 YYREEE (reference sequence). V shed 1 base, J shed 5 bases, and the junction held 10 bases outside the gene matches. This CDR3 contains 17 residues. The CDR3 protein is CASSLSSGRAPLDEQYF. The CDR3 DNA sequence: TGTGCCAGCAGCTTGTCTAGCGGGAGGGCCCCATTAGACGAGCAGTACTTC.

The chain joins TRBV19 to TRBJ1-5; D not certain. This CDR3 region has 19 residues. CDR1 LNHDA and CDR2 SQIVND come from the germline V gene (reference sequence). Trimming shortened V by 5 bases and J by 0 bases, and 23 bases separated the two germline ends. CDR3 DNA sequence: TGTGCCAGTAGTCCCAGCCGATGGAGGACCGAACATAGCAATCAGCCCCAGCATTTT. It encodes CASSPSRWRTEHSNQPQHF.

The chain joins TRBV5-4 to TRBJ2-2; TRBD2 agrees at 8 bases. This CDR3 is built from 15 residues. The V gene end was trimmed by 1 base and the J gene end by 2 bases; junction bases not matched to a gene: 1. The V gene's germline CDR1 is SGHNT and CDR2 YYREEE (reference sequence). The CDR3: CASSLTSGNTGELFF. The DNA for the CDR3 is TGTGCCAGCAGCTTGACTAGCGGAAACACCGGGGAGCTGTTTTTT.

This clone was observed once. CDR3 amino acids: CASSFSRDGYTF. CDR3 coding DNA: TGTGCCAGCAGTTTTTCCAGGGATGGCTACACCTTC. The chain is built from TRBV28 and TRBJ1-2; the D gene is possibly TRBD1 (5 bases). V shed 3 bases and J shed 6 bases, with 8 bases lying between them. Per the germline V gene, CDR1 is MDHEN and CDR2 is SYDVKM. This CDR3 has 12 amino acids.

This clone came up a few times. The chain combines TRBV4-1 with TRBJ2-7, with D hard to call. CDR3 size: 16 residues. Germline CDR1 MGHRA, CDR2 YSYEKL. The V end lost 1 base, the J end lost 6 bases, and 19 bases lay between the germline ends. CDR3 loop: CASSQGGPGPRAEQYF. The DNA for the CDR3 is TGCGCCAGCAGCCAAGGGGGTCCCGGGCCCCGGGCCGAGCAGTACTTC.

This sequence joins TRBV2 and TRBJ2-5, with D perhaps TRBD2 (7 bases). Germline V gene lookup returns CDR1 SNHLY and CDR2 FYNNEI. V dropped 4 bases and J dropped 4 bases, with 13 bases sitting between them. The CDR3 sequence is 14 residues long. The CDR3 DNA follows: TGTGCCAGCAGTGTCCGGGGGGCATTAGAGACCCAGTACTTC. Residues: CASSVRGALETQYF. The entire variable domain, with the rest obtained from reference TRBV2 and TRBJ2-5, is as follows: EPEVTQTPSHQVTQMGQEVILRCVPISNHLYFYWYRQILGQKVEFLVSFYNNEISEKSEIFDDQFSVERPDGSNFTLKIRSTKLEDSAMYFCASSVRGALETQYFGPGTRLLVL.

The chain uses TRBV19 and TRBJ2-1; 8 bases agree with TRBD2. The trim removed 5 bases at V and 7 bases at J, leaving 7 bases unmatched. This CDR3 contains 14 residues. Germline CDR1 is LNHDA and CDR2 is SQIVND (reference sequence). The DNA of the CDR3 is TGTGCCAGTAGTTCAAGCGGGAGTCTGAATGAGCAGTTCTTC. It encodes CASSSSGSLNEQFF. Complete variable domain (other parts from reference TRBV19 and TRBJ2-1): DGGITQSPKYLFRKEGQNVTLSCEQNLNHDAMYWYRQDPGQGLRLIYYSQIVNDFQKGDIAEGYSVSREKKESFPLTVTSAQKNPTAFYLCASSSSGSLNEQFFGPGTRLTVL.